This is a list of T cell receptor beta chains from one sample in a study of cytotoxic CD8 clonotypes in ibrutinib-treated CLL. The repertoire was sequenced with immunoSEQ multiplex PCR; TCRdb's copy has only in-frame clones and lacks some. The table records around 7,900 clones, less than 75% of them present only once. Sequencing was performed on PBMCs, taken before ibrutinib treatment. The source of these receptors is a human donor with chronic lymphocytic leukemia. The CDR3 runs from the conserved cysteine through the conserved F or W. Fields, in order: J gene, V gene, D gene, CDR3 protein. The D gene is left open where the match is weak.

>TRBJ2-3|TRBV6-4|.
CASSARDYQTPQYF
>TRBJ2-1|TRBV11-3|TRBD2
CASSLLAGSTEQFF
>TRBJ2-5|TRBV13|.
CASSLGSGETQYF
>TRBJ2-7|TRBV11-2|.
CASSSGTVHEQYF
>TRBJ2-1|TRBV19|TRBD1
CASRPGTGGNEQFF
>TRBJ1-3|TRBV10-3|.
CASYAGYTIYF
>TRBJ1-1|TRBV27|.
CASSKGVMNTEAFF
>TRBJ2-3|TRBV2|.
CASKVEPSTDTQYF
>TRBJ1-6|TRBV30|TRBD1
CAWSTPDRVRSPLHF
>TRBJ1-2|TRBV6-1|TRBD1
CASSGDFGDSNYGYTF
>TRBJ1-1|TRBV12-5|.
CASGLVRGGLRDTEAFF
>TRBJ2-7|TRBV9|TRBD2
CASSVGGSSYEQYF
>TRBJ1-2|TRBV28|.
CASSLWAGFYGYTF
>TRBJ1-2|TRBV28|.
CASSLRGRFYGYTF
>TRBJ1-5|TRBV12-1|.
CASSAWGPFNQPQHF
>TRBJ2-5|TRBV5-6|TRBD2
CASSLVGGRHETQYF
>TRBJ1-1|TRBV29-1|.
CSVDAGGTEAFF
>TRBJ2-1|TRBV18|.
CASSPNLESEQFF
>TRBJ1-5|TRBV30|TRBD1
CAWSRQGGSNQPQHF
>TRBJ2-5|TRBV5-1|TRBD1
CASNQGQGRGETQYF
>TRBJ1-1|TRBV5-1|TRBD1
CASSTDRMNTEAFF
>TRBJ2-7|TRBV19|TRBD2
CASRRATSGTSYEQYF
>TRBJ2-7|TRBV28|.
CASRSISYEQYF
>TRBJ2-2|TRBV27|.
CASSSPFEANTGELFF
>TRBJ2-7|TRBV11-2|TRBD1
CASSLGQGATYEQYF
>TRBJ1-1|TRBV27|.
CASQSRGTEAFF
>TRBJ1-3|TRBV5-1|.
CASSLEQGGNTIYF
>TRBJ1-3|TRBV28|.
CATVSGNTIYF
>TRBJ2-7|TRBV6-1|.
CATRPWEQYF
>TRBJ2-7|TRBV9|.
CASSLTGDETYEQYF
>TRBJ1-3|TRBV18|TRBD1
CASSPPDRAGNTIYF
>TRBJ2-7|TRBV7-2|TRBD2
CASSLNPSGQYEQYF
>TRBJ1-5|TRBV9|.
CASSAIRHF
>TRBJ1-2|TRBV7-9|.
CASSLGGRETGYTF
>TRBJ1-2|TRBV19|.
CASSMGARVQGYTF
>TRBJ1-6|TRBV28|TRBD1
CASRLRDRTYNSPLHF
>TRBJ1-6|TRBV28|.
CATRGSRGYNSPLHF
>TRBJ2-1|TRBV6-6|TRBD2
CASKVGAGGKNEQFF
>TRBJ1-1|TRBV6-1|.
CASRFQEGEAFF
>TRBJ2-2|TRBV11-1|TRBD1
CASSARQGGGELFF
>TRBJ2-5|TRBV18|TRBD2
CASSPLELARETQYF
>TRBJ2-4|TRBV7-9|TRBD1
CASSSPDRSYIQYF
>TRBJ2-3|TRBV10-3|TRBD2
CAISGPGTSGERTDTQYF
>TRBJ2-1|TRBV27|TRBD2
CASSFVGLAGEQFF
>TRBJ2-3|TRBV19|TRBD2
CASSPLGGQTSTDTQYF
>TRBJ2-3|TRBV4-1|TRBD2
CASSQDPTLAGLTDTQYF
>TRBJ2-3|TRBV7-2|.
CASSLGQASTDTQYF
>TRBJ2-5|TRBV21-1|.
CASSSRYGEETQYF
>TRBJ2-7|TRBV13|.
CASSLVGNYEQYF
>TRBJ2-7|TRBV27|TRBD1
CASSPWDRTYEQYF
>TRBJ2-7|TRBV7-3|.
CASSLAGGYEQYF